This is a list of T cell receptor beta chains from one sample in a study of blood T cell repertoires in COVID-19. Clones were read by immunoSEQ multiplex PCR, and TCRdb kept only the in-frame ones, dropping some. The sample has about 150,000 clones; over 60% are singletons. Sample: peripheral blood. Source of these receptors: a woman of 80 years or more with acute or convalescent COVID-19. CDR3s include the opening cysteine and the closing phenylalanine or tryptophan. A D gene is named only where the DNA matches it firmly. Size is stated for part of the rows, as once, few or many counts, or as a class when the clone is expanded.

>TRBD1|TRBJ1-5|16|TRBV7-8|NA
TGTGCCAGCAGCTCTTCAGGACAGGCAAGCAATCAGCCCCAGCATTTT
CASSSSGQASNQPQHF
>TRBD1|TRBJ2-7|15|TRBV4-3|NA
TGCGCCAGCAGCCAAGGGTCAGGGGGCTTCTACGAGCAGTACTTC
CASSQGSGGFYEQYF
>TRBD2|TRBJ2-1|15|TRBV19|few
TGTGCCAGTAGTATACAAGCGGGGGTCTACAATGAGCAGTTCTTC
CASSIQAGVYNEQFF
>NA|TRBJ1-3|16|TRBV18|NA
TGTGCCAGCTCACCACCTGGGGGGGCTTCTGGAAACACCATATATTTT
CASSPPGGASGNTIYF
>NA|TRBJ1-5|13|TRBV29-1|NA
TGCAGCGTCGGGGGGACCGGCAATCAGCCCCAGCATTTT
CSVGGTGNQPQHF
>NA|TRBJ2-1|13|TRBV19|NA
TGTGCCAGTAGTATAGAGGAGTACAATGAGCAGTTCTTC
CASSIEEYNEQFF
>TRBD2|TRBJ2-7|15|TRBV6-5|NA
TGTGCCAGTACAATGTCGACTAGCGGGGCCTACGAGCAGTACTTC
CASTMSTSGAYEQYF
>NA|TRBJ2-1|17|TRBV4-1|NA
TGCGCCAGCAGCCACGGATTAGACATTCGCTCCTACAATGAGCAGTTCTTC
CASSHGLDIRSYNEQFF
>TRBD1|TRBJ2-3|15|TRBV7-8|NA
TGTGCCAGCAGCTTGGAGACAGGGAACACAGATACGCAGTATTTT
CASSLETGNTDTQYF
>NA|TRBJ2-1|14|TRBV6-1|NA
TGTGCCAGCAGTGAGGGCCCAACTTTCAGTGAGCAGTTCTTC
CASSEGPTFSEQFF
>TRBD1|TRBJ2-2|15|TRBV11-2|NA
TGTGCCAGCAGCTACGACAGGGGAAGCACCGGGGAGCTGTTTTTT
CASSYDRGSTGELFF
>NA|TRBJ1-2|14|TRBV7-2|once
TGTGCCAGCAGCACTACAGGTCTCGGCTATGGCTACACCTTC
CASSTTGLGYGYTF
>NA|TRBJ1-2|16|TRBV3-1/TRBV3-2|NA
TGTGCCAGCAGCCAAGCCCCATCCGGGCAGGGGCTTGGCTACACCTTC
CASSQAPSGQGLGYTF
>TRBD1|TRBJ2-3|14|TRBV7-2|NA
TGTGCCAGCAGCATTGGGACAGGGTTTGATACGCAGTATTTT
CASSIGTGFDTQYF
>TRBD2|TRBJ2-7|16|TRBV5-4|NA
TGTGCCAGCAGCTTTTCGTCCGGGGGGGGACTTAGGGAGCAGTACTTC
CASSFSSGGGLREQYF